The subject of this entry is one T cell receptor (beta chain). Its antigen is not known. Trimming removed 0 bases from V and 3 bases from J, with 15 bases in between. CDR1 is GTSNPN and CDR2 is SVGIG in the germline V gene (reference sequence). This CDR3 has 15 amino acids. Sequencing was performed with immunoSEQ multiplex PCR; in TCRdb, only in-frame clones are kept and a portion is missing. The profile shows approximately 210,000 clones, 90% to 95% of them singletons. These data come from a study of T cell responses to AZD1222 COVID-19 vaccine. Study results and caveats: Regions 160-218 and 743-854 dominated among vaccine-associated CD4 TCRs spanning spike. Nearly half of spike-specific TCRs reportedly target unmutated variant regions.

The clonotype originates from an adult who received the MenACWY meningococcal vaccine as a control. The chain is built from TRBV30 and TRBJ2-7, with a possible D match to TRBD1 (6 bases). This sample comprised peripheral blood, obtained 28 days after the second dose of the MenACWY control vaccine. The CDR3 DNA reads TGTGCCTGGAGTGTAGGGACACTTTCCGACTACGAGCAGTACTTC. Encoded protein: CAWSVGTLSDYEQYF. The full variable domain, its missing parts supplied by reference TRBV30 and TRBJ2-7, is SQTIHQWPATLVQPVGSPLSLECTVEGTSNPNLYWYRQAAGRGLQLLFYSVGIGQISSEVPQNLSASRPQDRQFILSSKKLLLSDSGFYLCAWSVGTLSDYEQYFGPGTRLTVT.